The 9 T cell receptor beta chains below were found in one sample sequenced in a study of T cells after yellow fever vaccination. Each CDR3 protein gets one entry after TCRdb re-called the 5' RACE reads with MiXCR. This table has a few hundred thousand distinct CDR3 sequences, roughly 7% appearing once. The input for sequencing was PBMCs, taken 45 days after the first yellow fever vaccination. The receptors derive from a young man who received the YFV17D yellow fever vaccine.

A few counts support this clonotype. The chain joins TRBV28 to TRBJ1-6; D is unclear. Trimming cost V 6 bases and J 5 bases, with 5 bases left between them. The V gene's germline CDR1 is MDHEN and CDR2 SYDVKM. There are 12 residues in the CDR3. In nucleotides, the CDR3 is TGTGCCAGCAGAACAGATAATTCACCCCTCCACTTT. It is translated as CASRTDNSPLHF.

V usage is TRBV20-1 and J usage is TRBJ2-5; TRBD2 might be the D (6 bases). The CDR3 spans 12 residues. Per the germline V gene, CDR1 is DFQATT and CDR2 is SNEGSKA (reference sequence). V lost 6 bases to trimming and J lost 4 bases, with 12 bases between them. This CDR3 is CSASGPPETQYF. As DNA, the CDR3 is TGCAGTGCGAGCGGGCCCCCAGAGACCCAGTACTTC.

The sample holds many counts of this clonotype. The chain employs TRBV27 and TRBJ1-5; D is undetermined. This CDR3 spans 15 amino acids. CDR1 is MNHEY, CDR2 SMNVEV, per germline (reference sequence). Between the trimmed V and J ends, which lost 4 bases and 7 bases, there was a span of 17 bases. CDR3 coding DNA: TGTGCCAGCAGTTCAATAAACGGGGTCGGGCAGCCCCAGCATTTT. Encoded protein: CASSSINGVGQPQHF.

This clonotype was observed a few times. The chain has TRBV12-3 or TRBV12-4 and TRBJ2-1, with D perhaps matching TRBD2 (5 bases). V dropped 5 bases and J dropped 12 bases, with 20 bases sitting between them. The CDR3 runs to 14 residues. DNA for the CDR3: TGTGCCAGCAGTAAAACCCCGGGGTGGGTCGCGCAGTTCTTC. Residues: CASSKTPGWVAQFF.

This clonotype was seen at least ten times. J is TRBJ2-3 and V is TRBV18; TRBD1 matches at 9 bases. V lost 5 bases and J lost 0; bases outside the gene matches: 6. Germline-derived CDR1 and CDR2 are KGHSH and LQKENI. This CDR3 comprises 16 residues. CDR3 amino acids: CASSNRGPTSTDTQYF. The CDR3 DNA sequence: TGTGCCAGCTCAAACAGGGGGCCGACTAGCACAGATACGCAGTATTTT. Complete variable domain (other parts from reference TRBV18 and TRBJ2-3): NAGVMQNPRHLVRRRGQEARLRCSPMKGHSHVYWYRQLPEEGLKFMVYLQKENIIDESGMPKERFSAEFPKEGPSILRIQQVVRGDSAAYFCASSNRGPTSTDTQYFGPGTRLTVL.

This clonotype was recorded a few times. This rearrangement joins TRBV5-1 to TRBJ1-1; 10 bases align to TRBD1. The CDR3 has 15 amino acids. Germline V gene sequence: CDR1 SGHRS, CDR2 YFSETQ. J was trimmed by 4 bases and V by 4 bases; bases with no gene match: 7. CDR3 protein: CASSPRDRGATEAFF. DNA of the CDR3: TGCGCCAGCAGCCCCCGGGACAGGGGAGCCACTGAAGCTTTCTTT.

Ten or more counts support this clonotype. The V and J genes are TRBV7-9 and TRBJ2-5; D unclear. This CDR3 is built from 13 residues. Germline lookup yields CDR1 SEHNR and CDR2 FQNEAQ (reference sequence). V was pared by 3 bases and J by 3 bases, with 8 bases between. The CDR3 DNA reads TGTGCCAGCAGCTTGCCTACGGAAGAGACCCAGTACTTC. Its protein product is CASSLPTEETQYF.

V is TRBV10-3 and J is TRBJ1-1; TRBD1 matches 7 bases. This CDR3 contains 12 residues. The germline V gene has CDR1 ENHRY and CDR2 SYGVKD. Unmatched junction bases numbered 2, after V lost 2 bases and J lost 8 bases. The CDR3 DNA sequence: TGTGCCATCAGTGAGACACAGGGGGAAGCTTTCTTT. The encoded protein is CAISETQGEAFF.

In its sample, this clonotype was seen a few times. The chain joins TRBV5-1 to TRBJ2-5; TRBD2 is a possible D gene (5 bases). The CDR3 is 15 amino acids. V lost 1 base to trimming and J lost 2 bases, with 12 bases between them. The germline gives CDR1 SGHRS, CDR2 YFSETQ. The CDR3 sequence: CASSLWRSRQETQYF. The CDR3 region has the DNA TGCGCCAGCAGCTTGTGGAGGTCCAGGCAAGAGACCCAGTACTTC.